These 32 T cell receptor beta chains were sequenced from one sample in a study of cytomegalovirus exposure and HLA in healthy donors. Primers included in the PCR were 60 Vbeta and 13 Jbeta primers. Profiled with immunoSEQ multiplex PCR; TCRdb holds only in-frame clones, not every one. The table includes fewer than 200,000 clones, 12% detected once. Sequenced material: PBMCs. All receptors come from a man between 45 and 60 years old in good health and CMV-seropositive.

The chain is built from TRBV9 and TRBJ2-1, with TRBD2 matching 8 bases. The CDR3 contains 18 residues. CDR1 is SGDLS and CDR2 is YYNGEE in the germline V gene. J was trimmed by 0 bases and V by 0 bases; bases with no gene match: 8. Here the CDR3 reads CASSVAGVAGSSYNEQFF. The CDR3 DNA reads as TGTGCCAGCAGCGTAGCTGGAGTAGCGGGGAGCTCCTACAATGAGCAGTTCTTC.

The V call is TRBV29-1, the J call TRBJ1-2, with D tentatively TRBD1 (6 bases). The CDR3 spans 12 residues. V was trimmed by 6 bases and J by 6 bases, leaving 14 bases between them. Germline V CDR1 and CDR2: SQVTM, ANQGSEA. In DNA, the CDR3 is TGCAGCGTGGGGCCAGGGGACCATGGCTACACCTTC. Encoded protein: CSVGPGDHGYTF.

This clone has a handful of counts. The chain combines TRBV30 with TRBJ2-5, with D uncertain. Germline CDR1 and CDR2: GTSNPN and SVGIG (reference sequence). This CDR3 has 14 residues. V lost 0 bases to trimming and J lost 5 bases, with 13 bases between them. The CDR3 DNA sequence: TGTGCCTGGAGTGTTATTCGTAGTAAGGAGACCCAGTACTTC. It specifies CAWSVIRSKETQYF.

The chain uses TRBV7-9 and TRBJ1-6; 9 bases are shared with TRBD1. Germline CDR1 and CDR2: SEHNR and FQNEAQ (reference sequence). This CDR3 contains 15 residues. The V gene end was trimmed by 3 bases and the J gene end by 5 bases; junction bases not matched to a gene: 2. The CDR3 coding sequence is TGTGCCAGCAGCTTCGGACAGGGGCATAATTCACCCCTCCACTTT. Its translation is CASSFGQGHNSPLHF.

This clone was detected a few times. V and J are TRBV5-1 and TRBJ1-2; TRBD1 aligns across 8 bases. The CDR3 spans 12 residues. Germline V gives CDR1 SGHRS, CDR2 YFSETQ. With 8 bases clipped from V and 4 bases from J, the junction kept 4 bases outside the gene matches. CDR3 amino acids: CASRDRLYGYTF. CDR3 DNA sequence: TGCGCCAGTCGGGACAGGCTCTATGGCTACACCTTC.

This clone occurred a few times. This rearrangement joins TRBV2 to TRBJ2-7; the match to TRBD1 covers 9 bases. The CDR3 length is 13 residues. V lost 6 bases, J lost 6 bases, and 6 bases stayed unmatched. Per germline, CDR1 SNHLY and CDR2 FYNNEI. CDR3 in DNA: TGTGCCAGCAGGCGGGGACAGGGAGGCGAGCAGTACTTC. Translated, it gives CASRRGQGGEQYF.

The chain joins TRBV5-4 to TRBJ2-1, with D possibly TRBD1 on 5 matching bases. This CDR3 is 13 amino acids long. Germline lookup yields CDR1 SGHNT and CDR2 YYREEE (reference sequence). Trimming took off 3 bases at V and 5 bases at J, with 9 bases between the two ends. DNA for the CDR3: TGTGCCAGCAGCTCGACAGAAGACAATGAGCAGTTCTTC. Its protein is CASSSTEDNEQFF.

This chain connects TRBV5-1 to TRBJ2-5; 13 bases are shared with TRBD2. Looked up from germline, CDR1 is SGHRS and CDR2 is YFSETQ. V trimming: 4 bases; J trimming: 3 bases; junction bases outside the gene matches: 0. CDR3 length: 14 residues. The CDR3 region is CASSTSGGEETQYF. In nucleotides, the CDR3 is TGCGCCAGCAGCACTAGCGGGGGGGAAGAGACCCAGTACTTC.

The chain joins TRBV6-5 to TRBJ2-5, with 7 positions matching TRBD1. The CDR3 runs 14 residues. Germline lookup yields CDR1 MNHEY and CDR2 SVGAGI. With V trimmed by 0 bases and J by 2 bases, 0 bases remained unmatched. This CDR3 is CASSYSDRQETQYF. Written as DNA, the CDR3 is TGTGCCAGCAGTTACTCGGACAGGCAAGAGACCCAGTACTTC.

The rearrangement joins TRBV28 to TRBJ1-5; weak D call: TRBD1 (6 bases). The CDR3 is 14 amino acids. Per the germline V gene, CDR1 is MDHEN and CDR2 is SYDVKM. V was shortened by 6 bases and J by 3 bases, with 12 bases between the two germline ends. Here the CDR3 reads CASRYGTINQPQHF. Here the CDR3 DNA reads TGTGCCAGCAGATACGGGACAATCAATCAGCCCCAGCATTTT. Full variable domain (remainder filled in from reference TRBV28 and TRBJ1-5): DVKVTQSSRYLVKRTGEKVFLECVQDMDHENMFWYRQDPGLGLRLIYFSYDVKMKEKGDIPEGYSVSREKKERFSLILESASTNQTSMYLCASRYGTINQPQHFGDGTRLSIL.

The chain employs TRBV18 and TRBJ2-1; 8 bases map to TRBD1. The CDR3 has 16 amino acids. Trimming cost V 0 bases and J 0 bases; bases outside gene matches: 1. Germline V gives CDR1 KGHSH, CDR2 LQKENI. The CDR3 loop is CASSPPTGGSYNEQFF. CDR3 DNA sequence: TGTGCCAGCTCACCACCTACAGGGGGCTCCTACAATGAGCAGTTCTTC.

CDR3 loop: CASSVLSGGEAFF. CDR3 nucleotides: TGTGCCAGCAGCGTTCTCAGTGGAGGTGAAGCTTTCTTT. This chain joins TRBV9 and TRBJ1-1, with D unresolved. Germline V gene lookup returns CDR1 SGDLS and CDR2 YYNGEE. V lost 2 bases and J lost 7, with 12 bases in between. The CDR3 consists of 13 residues.

The sample holds a few counts of this clone. The chain joins TRBV28 to TRBJ1-1; D call uncertain. The ends were cut back, 4 bases at V and 4 bases at J, with 16 bases in the middle. This CDR3 region has 15 residues. Germline V lookup: CDR1 MDHEN, CDR2 SYDVKM. CDR3 region: CASSWPGGGGTEAFF. The CDR3 nucleotides read TGTGCCAGCAGTTGGCCAGGAGGCGGAGGCACTGAAGCTTTCTTT.

This chain uses TRBV27 with TRBJ1-2; no clear D. The CDR3 spans 13 residues. The V gene lost 3 bases and the J gene lost 1 base, with 6 bases spanning the gap. Germline V gene lookup returns CDR1 MNHEY and CDR2 SMNVEV (reference sequence). The CDR3 sequence: CASSFGFNYGYTF. The CDR3 nucleotides read TGTGCCAGCAGTTTCGGGTTTAACTATGGCTACACCTTC.

The rearrangement joins TRBV25-1 to TRBJ1-5; unclear D gene. From germline, CDR1 is MGHDK and CDR2 SYGVNS. The CDR3 spans 14 residues. Trimming removed 0 bases from V and 8 bases from J, with 11 bases in between. The CDR3 DNA reads as TGTGCCAGCAGTGAATATGCGGTTTCAAAGCCCCAGCATTTT. Translation gives CASSEYAVSKPQHF.

This clone was observed a few times. This chain links TRBV14 with TRBJ1-3; D may be TRBD1 (5 bases). The CDR3 is made up of 15 amino acids. Germline CDR1 and CDR2: SGHDN and FVKESK. Deletions cut 1 base from V and 0 bases from J, with 7 bases between. CDR3 residues: CASSQGQPSGNTIYF. CDR3 bases: TGTGCCAGCAGCCAAGGACAGCCCTCTGGAAACACCATATATTTT. The whole variable domain, filled in from reference TRBV14 and TRBJ1-3, reads EAGVTQFPSHSVIEKGQTVTLRCDPISGHDNLYWYRRVMGKEIKFLLHFVKESKQDESGMPNNRFLAERTGGTYSTLKVQPAELEDSGVYFCASSQGQPSGNTIYFGEGSWLTVV.

In this sample, this clone turned up a few times. This chain links TRBV5-4 with TRBJ2-5; TRBD1 matches at 8 bases. Unmatched junction bases numbered 5, after V lost 4 bases and J lost 6 bases. The length of the CDR3 is 13 residues. Germline CDR1 reads SGHNT; CDR2 reads YYREEE (reference sequence). CDR3 sequence: CASSPDRVKTQYF. CDR3 nucleotide sequence: TGTGCCAGCAGCCCGGACAGGGTTAAGACCCAGTACTTC.

The rearrangement joins TRBV7-3 to TRBJ2-2; 8 bases map to TRBD1. Germline assignment: CDR1 SGHTA and CDR2 FQGTGA. Trimming took 5 bases from V and 4 from J; bases not matched to a gene: 6. The CDR3 runs to 15 residues. This CDR3 is CASSERTGTTGELFF. Written as DNA, the CDR3 is TGTGCCAGCAGCGAAAGGACAGGGACCACCGGGGAGCTGTTTTTT.

The rearrangement uses TRBV5-1 and TRBJ1-6; 7 bases align to TRBD1. The junction had 6 bases not matched to a gene; V was cut back by 0 bases and J by 9 bases. Germline V gene sequence: CDR1 SGHRS, CDR2 YFSETQ. This CDR3 has 15 amino acids. The CDR3 here is CASSLVGTASSPLHF. CDR3 bases: TGCGCCAGCAGCTTGGTAGGGACAGCAAGTTCACCCCTCCACTTT.

This clone was observed a handful of times. At the DNA level, this CDR3 is encoded by other sequences in the same sample as well. V is TRBV19 and J is TRBJ1-2; TRBD1 might be the D (6 bases). Germline V CDR1 and CDR2: LNHDA, SQIVND (reference sequence). The V end was cut by 7 bases, the J end by 3 bases, with 12 bases between. This CDR3 region has 13 residues. CDR3 DNA sequence: TGTGCCAGTACGCGGGGGGGCTACTATGGCTACACCTTC. Translation gives CASTRGGYYGYTF.

This clone was seen more than once but under ten times. J is TRBJ2-5 and V is TRBV5-4; TRBD1 might be the D (6 bases). Per the germline V gene, CDR1 is SGHNT and CDR2 is YYREEE (reference sequence). V was cut by 4 bases and J by 2 bases, with 15 bases left in between. The CDR3 sequence is 15 residues long. The DNA for the CDR3 is TGTGCCAGCAGCCTCGGATATAGGGGGCAAGAGACCCAGTACTTC. This gives the protein CASSLGYRGQETQYF.

This clone turned up a few times. CDR3 amino acids: CATGKNEKLFF. CDR3 sequence (DNA): TGTGCCACCGGGAAAAATGAAAAACTGTTTTTT. The V and J genes are TRBV30 and TRBJ1-4; D call uncertain. Trimming stripped 8 bases from V and 5 bases from J, with 9 bases between. CDR1 GTSNPN and CDR2 SVGIG come from the germline V gene (reference sequence). This CDR3 has 11 amino acids.

Notes on this clone: A read error may produce the germline difference seen at one junction end. J is TRBJ1-4 and V is TRBV4-3; possibly TRBD1 for D (5 bases). Germline CDR1 is LGHNA and CDR2 is YSLEER. CDR3 size: 14 residues. The CDR3 protein is CASSQDEGGERLFF. In DNA form, the CDR3 reads TGCGCCAGCAGCCAAGATGAGGGAGGGGAAAGACTGTTTTTT.

The rearrangement links TRBV11-3 to TRBJ1-4; 9 nucleotides line up with TRBD1. Germline assignment: CDR1 SGHNT and CDR2 YENEEA. V was clipped by 1 base and J by 6 bases; unmatched bases: 3. There are 15 residues in the CDR3. CDR3 sequence: CASSLGGTGYEKLFF. The CDR3 DNA reads TGTGCCAGCAGCTTAGGCGGGACAGGGTATGAAAAACTGTTTTTT.

Concerning this clone: A junction end diverges from the germline sequence, so it may reflect a read error. The chain recombines TRBV4-3 with TRBJ2-7, with a weak D call TRBD1 (6 bases). The CDR3 consists of 13 residues. From germline, CDR1 is LGHNA and CDR2 YSLEER. CDR3 coding DNA: TGCGCCAGAAGCCAAACAGGGACGGCCGCGCAGTACTTC. This translates into CARSQTGTAAQYF.

This clone came up a few times. The chain uses TRBV28 and TRBJ2-7; 7 bases map to TRBD1. Trimming removed 5 bases from V and 6 bases from J; junction bases left unmatched: 7. CDR1 is MDHEN and CDR2 is SYDVKM in the germline V gene. The CDR3 sequence is 13 residues long. CDR3 nucleotide sequence: TGTGCCAGCAGTCGTCTTTCAGGGGGCGAGCAGTACGTC. Residues: CASSRLSGGEQYV.

This chain links TRBV15 with TRBJ2-3; D may be TRBD2 (6 bases). CDR1 and CDR2 (germline): LNHNV, YYDKDF (reference sequence). V was cut by 1 base and J by 0 bases, with 14 bases left in between. The CDR3 runs to 17 residues. CDR3 amino acids: CATSRVGDLRSTDTQYF. CDR3 in DNA: TGTGCCACCAGCAGAGTAGGGGACTTAAGAAGCACAGATACGCAGTATTTT. The variable domain in full, completed from reference TRBV15 and TRBJ2-3, reads DAMVIQNPRYQVTQFGKPVTLSCSQTLNHNVMYWYQQKSSQAPKLLFHYYDKDFNNEADTPDNFQSRRPNTSFCFLDIRSPGLGDTAMYLCATSRVGDLRSTDTQYFGPGTRLTVL.

This clone was seen a few times. V and J are TRBV6-1 and TRBJ2-2; possibly TRBD1 for D (6 bases). V was clipped by 11 bases and J by 8 bases, with 18 bases between them. Germline V CDR1 and CDR2: MNHNS, SASEGT. The CDR3 sequence is 13 residues long. For the CDR3, the DNA is TGTGCCTGCGCGGACAGCGTGGAGGGGGAGCTGTTTTTT. It yields the protein CACADSVEGELFF.

J is TRBJ2-5 and V is TRBV2; 13 bases map to TRBD2. V shed 7 bases and J 5 bases; nucleotides not matched to a gene: 7. CDR1 and CDR2 (germline): SNHLY, FYNNEI. This CDR3 spans 15 amino acids. The CDR3 loop reads CASNRLAGGLETQYF. The DNA for the CDR3 is TGTGCCAGCAATAGACTAGCGGGGGGTCTTGAGACCCAGTACTTC. Variable domain in full (rest from reference TRBV2 and TRBJ2-5): EPEVTQTPSHQVTQMGQEVILRCVPISNHLYFYWYRQILGQKVEFLVSFYNNEISEKSEIFDDQFSVERPDGSNFTLKIRSTKLEDSAMYFCASNRLAGGLETQYFGPGTRLLVL.

As concerns this clone: This sample also contains other DNA sequences that code for the same CDR3. V is TRBV5-4 and J is TRBJ1-2; 7 positions agree with TRBD1. This CDR3 has 14 residues. Germline-derived CDR1 and CDR2 are SGHNT and YYREEE (reference sequence). The junction had 1 base not matched to a gene; V was cut back by 0 bases and J by 2 bases. The DNA for the CDR3 is TGTGCCAGCAGCTTGGAGACAGGGAACTATGGCTACACCTTC. This codes for CASSLETGNYGYTF.

This clone has more than one count but fewer than ten. The CDR3 nucleotides are TGTGCCAGCAGCATTACACATCCCGAGGCTCTTACTGGAAACACCATATATTTT. Translating gives CASSITHPEALTGNTIYF. This sequence joins TRBV7-2 and TRBJ1-3; D call uncertain. The ends were cut back, 5 bases at V and 2 bases at J, with 22 bases in the middle. Germline CDR1 reads SGHTA; CDR2 reads FQGNSA. This CDR3 contains 18 residues.

V is TRBV7-9 and J is TRBJ2-2, with D possibly being TRBD2 (7 bases). The germline V gene has CDR1 SEHNR and CDR2 FQNEAQ (reference sequence). The CDR3 has 16 amino acids. V lost 7 bases to trimming and J lost 4 bases, with 19 bases between them. CDR3 loop: CASTKTRGAATGELFF. The CDR3 coding sequence is TGTGCCAGCACCAAAACACGGGGGGCAGCCACCGGGGAGCTGTTTTTT.